Listed below are T cell receptor beta chains from one sample, sequenced in a study of regulatory T cells in long-lasting Graves disease. Via MiXCR, TCRdb re-called the multiplex PCR reads, giving one row per CDR3 protein. The table records over 300,000 distinct CDR3 sequences, around 15% of them present only once. The source was peripheral blood mononuclear cells (PBMCs), collected at new diagnosis, from a patient treated with antithyroid drugs. The receptors were gathered from a female donor with Graves disease. The CDR3 runs from the conserved cysteine through the conserved F or W. A D gene is named only where the DNA matches it firmly. The size field is filled for only some rows; it gives once, few, many or a size class.

TRBJ2-6,NA,many,TRBV27,CASSLQSGANVLTF,TGTGCCAGCAGTCTCCAAAGTGGGGCCAACGTCCTGACTTTC
TRBJ2-1,TRBD2,NA,TRBV20-1,CSARNRGDRTSGGAVYNEQFF,TGCAGTGCTAGAAATAGAGGGGATAGGACTAGCGGGGGGGCCGTCTACAATGAGCAGTTCTTC
TRBJ2-2,TRBD2,many,TRBV6-2/TRBV6-3,CACRPWRETMELFF,TGTGCCTGCCGCCCCTGGCGGGAGACTATGGAGCTGTTTTTT
TRBJ2-7,NA,NA,TRBV24-1,CATSAGNEQYF,TGTGCCACCAGTGCGGGGAACGAGCAGTACTTC
TRBJ2-5,TRBD2,many,TRBV19,CASSIGLTTSGSGETQYF,TGTGCCAGTAGTATAGGGCTAACGACTAGCGGGAGCGGCGAGACCCAGTACTTC
TRBJ1-2,TRBD1,many,TRBV6-5,CASSLARDRVSGYTF,TGTGCCAGCAGTTTAGCTCGGGACAGGGTATCTGGCTACACCTTC
TRBJ1-1,NA,many,TRBV27,CASTAPGRMNTEAFF,TGTGCCAGCACCGCCCCGGGACGGATGAACACTGAAGCTTTCTTT
TRBJ2-7,TRBD2,many,TRBV4-3,CASSQDAGVWYEQYF,TGCGCCAGCAGCCAAGATGCGGGGGTCTGGTACGAGCAGTACTTC
TRBJ2-1,NA,many,TRBV5-1,CASSPEGWYNEQFF,TGCGCCAGCAGCCCAGAGGGATGGTACAATGAGCAGTTCTTC
TRBJ2-7,NA,NA,TRBV5-5,CASSFGSENLYEQYF,TGTGCCAGCAGTTTCGGTTCCGAGAACCTCTACGAGCAGTACTTC
TRBJ2-1,TRBD1,NA,TRBV19,CASGQDRLYNEQFF,TGTGCCAGTGGACAGGATCGTCTTTACAATGAGCAGTTCTTC
TRBJ2-3,NA,many,TRBV24-1,CATSVGQRLTDTQYF,TGTGCCACCAGTGTCGGACAACGCCTCACAGATACGCAGTATTTT
TRBJ2-3,NA,NA,TRBV28,CASSPGGGGKDTQYF,TGTGCCAGCAGCCCGGGGGGCGGGGGTAAGGATACGCAGTATTTT
TRBJ2-7,TRBD1,many,TRBV28,CASSSLRGQGGYGQYF,TGTGCCAGCAGTTCCCTGAGGGGACAGGGAGGGTACGGGCAGTACTTC
TRBJ1-1,NA,many,TRBV6-2/TRBV6-3,CASSYDNMEAFF,TGTGCCAGCAGTTACGACAACATGGAAGCTTTCTTT
TRBJ2-2,NA,many,TRBV4-1,CASSLREGARTGELFF,TGCGCCAGCAGCCTAAGGGAGGGGGCGAGGACCGGGGAGCTGTTTTTT
TRBJ2-5,TRBD2,many,TRBV3-1,CASSPIFTGGGETQYF,TGTGCCAGCAGCCCTATTTTCACGGGAGGAGGAGAGACCCAGTACTTC
TRBJ2-7,TRBD1,many,TRBV20-1,CSARATGGNSYEQYF,TGCAGTGCTAGGGCGACAGGGGGCAACTCCTACGAGCAGTACTTC
TRBJ2-2,NA,many,TRBV2,CASRGALGYTGELFF,TGTGCCAGCAGAGGGGCTCTAGGGTACACCGGGGAGCTGTTTTTT
TRBJ2-1,NA,many,TRBV10-3,CAISDSRGDEQFF,TGTGCCATCAGTGATTCTCGCGGCGATGAGCAGTTCTTC
TRBJ2-7,NA,many,TRBV28,CASSPFSGSNYEQYF,TGTGCCAGCAGCCCCTTCAGTGGGAGCAACTACGAGCAGTACTTC
TRBJ1-3,NA,few,TRBV4-1,CASQPSSSGNTIYF,TGCGCCAGCCAACCGAGCTCCTCTGGAAACACCATATATTTT
TRBJ2-7,NA,many,TRBV28,CASSALRGNAYEQYF,TGTGCCAGCAGTGCGCTAAGAGGGAATGCCTACGAGCAGTACTTC
TRBJ2-7,NA,NA,TRBV20-1,CSVAGGPDEQYF,TGCAGTGTGGCCGGGGGCCCTGACGAGCAGTACTTC
TRBJ2-5,TRBD1,many,TRBV7-9,CASSQGDRGPQETQYF,TGTGCCAGCAGCCAGGGCGACAGGGGCCCTCAAGAGACCCAGTACTTC
TRBJ1-1,NA,NA,TRBV7-2,CASSMGPMNTEAFF,TGTGCCAGCAGCATGGGACCGATGAACACTGAAGCTTTCTTT
TRBJ1-2,NA,NA,TRBV11-2,CASSYRLITGNYGYTF,TGTGCCAGCAGCTACCGACTCATAACAGGGAACTATGGCTACACCTTC
TRBJ2-3,TRBD2,many,TRBV2,CASSRVSGGAADTQYF,TGTGCCAGCAGTCGAGTGAGCGGGGGGGCAGCAGATACGCAGTATTTT
TRBJ2-5,TRBD1,NA,TRBV12-3/TRBV12-4,CASSGTGGETQYF,TGTGCCAGCAGCGGGACAGGGGGGGAGACCCAGTACTTC
TRBJ2-3,TRBD2,many,TRBV5-1,CASSYMGGLTDTQYF,TGCGCCAGCAGCTACATGGGAGGGCTCACAGATACGCAGTATTTT
TRBJ1-5,NA,many,TRBV27,CASSIGRGGQPQHF,TGTGCCAGCAGTATCGGGAGGGGTGGGCAGCCCCAGCATTTT
TRBJ2-2,NA,few,TRBV7-9,CASSLVAGGAGELFF,TGTGCCAGCAGCTTAGTTGCCGGTGGTGCTGGGGAGCTGTTTTTT
TRBJ1-4,NA,few,TRBV5-1,CASSLFGDFNEKLFF,TGCGCCAGCAGCTTGTTCGGGGATTTTAATGAAAAACTGTTTTTT